This T cell receptor beta chain was obtained from a study of cytomegalovirus exposure and HLA in healthy donors. General observations from the study: For most TCR beta V segments, an earlier analysis put the productive rate at about 87% or about 30% of the time. Cytomegalovirus association was assigned to about 150 TCR beta chains. In a later analysis, HLA-associated beta chains showed higher expansion and lower generation probabilities than comparable chains.

Healthy people donating bone marrow made up the donors. Turning to this clone: Its cognate antigen is unknown.

Primers included in the PCR were 60 Vbeta and 13 Jbeta primers. Method: immunoSEQ multiplex PCR; TCRdb's copy keeps in-frame clones and lacks some. The sample carries about 140,000 clones, about 74% recorded once. The CDR3 covers 13 residues. Losses at the gene ends were 7 bases for V and 5 bases for J; bases not matched to a gene: 9. Per the germline V gene, CDR1 is SQVTM and CDR2 is ANQGSEA. This chain joins TRBV29-1 and TRBJ1-1; TRBD1 matches 8 bases. This sequence originates from a man between 25 and 39 years old in good health and CMV-seronegative. The specimen was PBMCs. CDR3 amino acids: CSAETQGATEAFF. CDR3 sequence (DNA): TGCAGCGCCGAGACGCAGGGGGCTACTGAAGCTTTCTTT.